This TCR beta chain was captured by sequencing in a study of regulatory T cells in long-lasting Graves disease. General study points: Owing to a sample size that was small, accuracy may have been reduced. Persistent cases of Graves' showed reduced TCR diversity relative to newly diagnosed patients.

TCR beta libraries were built with iRepertoire HTBI primers and Arm-PCR of CDR3 regions. MiXCR, applied by TCRdb to the multiplex PCR reads, yields one record per CDR3 protein. Here the sample spans roughly 500,000 distinct CDR3 sequences, roughly 20% being singletons. Stated time point: persistent/refractory GD, antithyroid drugs over 5 years with positive TRAb. Construction of the TCR library relied on RNA isolated from PBMCs. The CDR3 length is 15 residues. Germline V gene data show CDR1 as ENHRY and CDR2 as SYGVKD. V lost 4 bases to trimming and J lost 2 bases; unmatched junction nucleotides: 6. A word on this clonotype: What it recognizes is unknown.

The source material was peripheral blood mononuclear cells (PBMCs), sampled when the disease was refractory, from a patient treated with antithyroid drugs. This chain links TRBV10-3 with TRBJ2-3; TRBD2 agrees at 7 bases. This receptor was obtained from a female donor with Graves disease. The CDR3 here is CAISVGDYLTDTQYF. Here the CDR3 DNA reads TGTGCCATCAGTGTGGGGGACTACCTCACAGATACGCAGTATTTT.